The text below deals with one TCR beta chain. Its antigen is not identified. This sample was taken from a study of shared clonotypes between healthy human individuals. The study, taken as a whole, reports: Naive subsets generally had larger estimated richness than memory subsets.

Measured with immunoSEQ multiplex PCR; TCRdb has only the in-frame clones, and not every one. This sample yields roughly 2,000,000 clones, of which roughly 94% are seen a single time; 1.2% belongs to the top ten. CD45RO negativity and positive selection for CCR7 defined naive CD8 cells, a population that excluded terminally differentiated effector memory CD45RA+ cells. Germline CDR1 reads SGHKS; CDR2 reads YYEKEE (reference sequence). With 4 bases removed from V and 10 bases from J, the gap between germline ends came to 21 bases. This CDR3 has 14 amino acids. The J gene is TRBJ2-7, the V gene TRBV5-5; D is unresolved. Sequenced input: naive CD8+ T cells sorted from blood. The source of this sequence is a man between 18 and 29 years old in good health. CDR3 sequence reads: CASSEETLGPGQYF. The CDR3 DNA reads as TGTGCCAGCAGCGAGGAGACCCTAGGGCCGGGCCAGTACTTC. Supplemented by reference TRBV5-5 and TRBJ2-7, the full variable domain reads DAGVTQSPTHLIKTRGQQVTLRCSPISGHKSVSWYQQVLGQGPQFIFQYYEKEERGRGNFPDRFSARQFPNYSSELNVNALLLGDSALYLCASSEETLGPGQYFGPGTRLTVT.